Described below is a single TCR beta chain sequence and its context. In the authors' workflow: Cell counts per sample came from amplifying reference gene primers. TCRdb's table, derived via immunoSEQ multiplex PCR, lists solely in-frame clones and lacks some. V and J calls plus clone size are reproduced from that table; the DNA served to infer D and trimming. The sample records around 210,000 clones, 65% to 90% being singletons. The V end was cut by 3 bases, the J end by 3 bases, with 12 bases between. The CDR3 covers 14 residues. The germline gives CDR1 KGHSH, CDR2 LQKENI. This record belongs to a study of blood T cell repertoires in COVID-19. Study-wide background: Sites across the United States, Italy and Spain contributed samples from acute and convalescent COVID-19. The analysed material was cDNA or gDNA that came from T cells, B-cell-depleted T cells, or PBMCs.

Those enrolled in Seattle joined during active infection and were followed longitudinally afterward. Sequenced material: peripheral blood. The sequence derives from a man aged 50-60 years with COVID-19, enrolled during active disease. The chain uses TRBV18 and TRBJ2-7; the D is unclear. CDR3 DNA: TGTGCCAGCTCACCTTCTACCCCAAACTACGAGCAGTACTTC. Its translation is CASSPSTPNYEQYF.